The 18 T cell receptor beta chains below were found in one sample sequenced in a study of cytomegalovirus exposure and HLA in healthy donors. The PCR used 60 Vbeta and 13 Jbeta primers. The assay was immunoSEQ multiplex PCR, and TCRdb's table has in-frame clones only and misses some. The sample yields tens of thousands of clones, 60% to 80% seen once. Sample: PBMCs. These receptors were taken from a man in his forties or fifties in good health and CMV-seronegative.

This rearrangement joins TRBV5-1 to TRBJ1-2; tentatively, D is TRBD1 (5 bases). Germline V CDR1 and CDR2: SGHRS, YFSETQ. This CDR3 has 14 residues. The V end was cut by 4 bases, the J end by 6 bases, with 16 bases between. CDR3 protein: CASSRGGTGDGYTF. The CDR3, as DNA: TGCGCCAGCAGCCGGGGGGGTACAGGTGATGGCTACACCTTC.

There are a few counts of this clone. The rearrangement links TRBV28 to TRBJ1-1; 8 bases match TRBD1. V shed 6 bases, J shed 1 base, and the junction held 4 bases outside the gene matches. From germline, CDR1 is MDHEN and CDR2 SYDVKM. The CDR3 spans 14 residues. The CDR3 loop reads CASSRDRTNTEAFF. DNA of the CDR3: TGTGCCAGCAGCCGGGACAGGACGAACACTGAAGCTTTCTTT.

This rearrangement joins TRBV7-9 to TRBJ1-4, with 7 bases lining up with TRBD1. V lost 2 bases and J lost 6; bases outside the gene matches: 6. The CDR3 sequence is 15 residues long. The germline gives CDR1 SEHNR, CDR2 FQNEAQ (reference sequence). The CDR3 loop is CASSLKTGEDEKLFF. CDR3 DNA: TGTGCCAGCAGCTTAAAAACAGGGGAGGATGAAAAACTGTTTTTT.

The chain couples TRBV29-1 to TRBJ1-1, with a tentative D call TRBD1 (5 bases). Germline V gives CDR1 SQVTM, CDR2 ANQGSEA. The CDR3 loop spans 14 amino acids. Trimming left V 6 bases short and J 5 bases short, with 19 bases between. CDR3: CSVNGQGVTTEAFF. The CDR3 DNA sequence: TGCAGCGTAAACGGACAAGGGGTGACGACTGAAGCTTTCTTT.

The chain couples TRBV5-1 to TRBJ2-2; D perhaps matches TRBD1 (5 bases). Germline V gene sequence: CDR1 SGHRS, CDR2 YFSETQ. V lost 0 bases and J 5 bases, leaving 11 bases between the germline ends. The CDR3 covers 15 residues. In DNA, the CDR3 is TGCGCCAGCAGCTTGGGAACAGGCGCTACCGGGGAGCTGTTTTTT. This encodes CASSLGTGATGELFF.

The chain couples TRBV5-6 to TRBJ1-1, with D possibly matching TRBD1 (6 bases). This CDR3 region has 17 residues. Looked up from germline, CDR1 is SGHDT and CDR2 is YYEEEE. Trimming shortened V by 2 bases and J by 7 bases, and 24 bases separated the two germline ends. CDR3 DNA sequence: TGTGCCAGCAGCTTCAGGGGTCGAGTGTGGGTTGACTATGAAGCTTTCTTT. It is translated as CASSFRGRVWVDYEAFF.

The V and J genes are TRBV25-1 and TRBJ1-1, with 11 bases matching TRBD1. The CDR3 is made up of 16 amino acids. The germline V gene has CDR1 MGHDK and CDR2 SYGVNS. V gave up 0 bases and J gave up 7 bases; unmatched junction bases: 7. The DNA of the CDR3 is TGTGCCAGCAGTGAATATGCTGGACAGGGGGCATATGAAGCTTTCTTT. Its translation: CASSEYAGQGAYEAFF.

This chain links TRBV7-6 with TRBJ2-5, with D possibly being TRBD2 (6 bases). This CDR3 is built from 13 residues. Germline lookup yields CDR1 SGHVS and CDR2 FNYEAQ. V was trimmed by 1 base and J by 7 bases, leaving 10 bases between them. CDR3 sequence: CASSLELAGTQYF. The CDR3 DNA sequence: TGTGCCAGCAGCTTAGAACTAGCTGGGACCCAGTACTTC.

This chain uses TRBV25-1 with TRBJ2-5; maybe TRBD2 (7 bases). With 6 bases removed from V and 2 bases from J, the gap between germline ends came to 13 bases. The CDR3 is 14 amino acids. CDR1 MGHDK and CDR2 SYGVNS come from the germline V gene. The CDR3 DNA sequence: TGTGCCAGCAGCCCTCGGGGGGCTCAAGAGACCCAGTACTTC. This sequence encodes CASSPRGAQETQYF.

V gene TRBV4-2 combines with J gene TRBJ2-7; D may be TRBD1 (6 bases). Trimming removed 4 bases from V and 0 bases from J, with 16 bases in between. The germline V gene encodes CDR1 LGHNA and CDR2 YNFKEQ. This CDR3 has 16 residues. CDR3 nucleotides: TGTGCCAGCAGCCTAACACAGGGTACCTCCTCCTACGAGCAGTACTTC. Amino acid sequence: CASSLTQGTSSYEQYF.

A single count supports this clone. This chain uses TRBV25-1 with TRBJ1-4; D is possibly TRBD1 (5 bases). Germline V CDR1 and CDR2: MGHDK, SYGVNS. The germline V and J ends were trimmed by 2 bases and 8 bases, with 6 bases remaining between them. CDR3 length equals 12 residues. The CDR3 spells CASSERGEKLFF. In nucleotides, the CDR3 is TGTGCCAGCAGTGAACGGGGGGAAAAACTGTTTTTT.

The CDR3 DNA sequence: TGCAGCGCCGGGAAAGGAATCGACTATGGCTACACCTTC. Amino acid sequence: CSAGKGIDYGYTF. This chain uses TRBV29-1 with TRBJ1-2; D gene uncertain. This CDR3 is built from 13 residues. Trimming removed 7 bases from V and 3 bases from J, with 15 bases in between. CDR1 and CDR2 from the germline V gene are SQVTM and ANQGSEA.

Here the CDR3 reads CASSDRGRVEKLFF. The CDR3 DNA follows: TGTGCCAGCAGTGACAGGGGGCGCGTTGAAAAACTGTTTTTT. This sequence joins TRBV6-1 and TRBJ1-4, with TRBD1 matching 8 bases. From germline, CDR1 is MNHNS and CDR2 SASEGT. The ends lost 3 bases at V and 7 bases at J; junction bases unmatched: 4. The CDR3 totals 14 residues.

The chain joins TRBV10-3 to TRBJ1-3; no definite D call. The ends were cut back, 8 bases at V and 0 bases at J, with 8 bases in the middle. CDR1 ENHRY and CDR2 SYGVKD come from the germline V gene. The CDR3 consists of 13 residues. The CDR3 protein is CAIGENSGNTIYF. The CDR3 DNA follows: TGTGCCATCGGAGAGAACTCTGGAAACACCATATATTTT.

This chain links TRBV27 with TRBJ1-5; D gene uncertain. Germline-derived CDR1 and CDR2 are MNHEY and SMNVEV (reference sequence). CDR3 length: 14 residues. V gave up 4 bases and J gave up 2 bases, with 9 bases separating them. CDR3 amino acids: CASSSQYGNQPQHF. CDR3 nucleotide sequence: TGTGCCAGCAGTTCCCAGTACGGCAATCAGCCCCAGCATTTT.

This clone was seen only once. The CDR3 spells CASSELRAGGNQPQHF. Written as DNA, the CDR3 is TGTGCCAGCAGTGAATTGAGGGCTGGGGGCAATCAGCCCCAGCATTTT. The genes are TRBV6-1 and TRBJ1-5; D is ambiguous. The CDR3 sequence is 16 residues long. V gave up 2 bases and J gave up 2 bases, with 13 bases separating them. Germline loops: CDR1 MNHNS, CDR2 SASEGT.

The rearrangement links TRBV5-4 to TRBJ1-1; unclear D gene. Trimming took off 0 bases at V and 6 bases at J, with 9 bases between the two ends. The CDR3 totals 13 residues. In germline, CDR1 is SGHNT, CDR2 YYREEE (reference sequence). The CDR3 DNA sequence: TGTGCCAGCAGCTTGGTGCGTGAGGCTGAAGCTTTCTTT. Amino acid sequence: CASSLVREAEAFF.

This clone was recorded a few times. This sequence joins TRBV27 and TRBJ1-1; 8 nucleotides align to TRBD1. The CDR3 is 15 amino acids. V shed 0 bases, J shed 3 bases, and the junction held 3 bases outside the gene matches. Per the germline V gene, CDR1 is MNHEY and CDR2 is SMNVEV (reference sequence). The DNA for the CDR3 is TGTGCCAGCAGTTTATCCGGACAGGGTTACACTGAAGCTTTCTTT. It translates to CASSLSGQGYTEAFF.